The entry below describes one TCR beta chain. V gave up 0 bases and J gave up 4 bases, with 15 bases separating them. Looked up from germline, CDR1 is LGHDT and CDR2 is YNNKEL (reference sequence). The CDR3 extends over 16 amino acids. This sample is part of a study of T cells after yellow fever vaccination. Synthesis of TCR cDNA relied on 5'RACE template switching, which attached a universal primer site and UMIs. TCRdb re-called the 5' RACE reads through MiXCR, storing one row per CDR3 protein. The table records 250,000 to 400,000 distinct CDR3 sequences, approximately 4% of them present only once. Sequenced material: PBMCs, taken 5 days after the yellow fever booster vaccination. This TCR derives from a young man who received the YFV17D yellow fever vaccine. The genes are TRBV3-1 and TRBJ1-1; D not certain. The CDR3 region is CASSQDSNFRGTEAFF. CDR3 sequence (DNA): TGTGCCAGCAGCCAAGATTCTAACTTTCGGGGCACTGAAGCTTTCTTT.